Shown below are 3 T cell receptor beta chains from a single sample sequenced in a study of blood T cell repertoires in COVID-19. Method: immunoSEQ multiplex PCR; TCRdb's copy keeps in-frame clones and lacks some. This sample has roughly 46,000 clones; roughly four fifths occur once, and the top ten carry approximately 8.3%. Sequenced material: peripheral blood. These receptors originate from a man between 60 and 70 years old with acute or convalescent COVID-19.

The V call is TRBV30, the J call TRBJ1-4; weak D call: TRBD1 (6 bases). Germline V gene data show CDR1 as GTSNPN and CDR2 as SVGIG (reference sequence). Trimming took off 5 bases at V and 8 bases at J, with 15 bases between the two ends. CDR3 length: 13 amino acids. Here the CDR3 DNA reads TGTGCCTGGGCCGTGGGACACCGAGAAAAACTGTTTTTT. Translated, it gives CAWAVGHREKLFF.

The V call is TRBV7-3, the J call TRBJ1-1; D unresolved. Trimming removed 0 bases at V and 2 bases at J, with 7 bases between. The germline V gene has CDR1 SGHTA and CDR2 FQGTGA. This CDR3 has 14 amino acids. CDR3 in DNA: TGTGCCAGCAGCTTAACCTCAGTTAACACTGAAGCTTTCTTT. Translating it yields CASSLTSVNTEAFF.

CDR3 bases: TGTGCCAGCAGCTTGGCCGGGACTGGAAATTCACCCCTCCACTTT. Its translation: CASSLAGTGNSPLHF. The chain uses TRBV5-4 and TRBJ1-6, with D perhaps TRBD1 (5 bases). This CDR3 comprises 15 residues. V dropped 0 bases and J dropped 7 bases, with 11 bases sitting between them. Germline V gene lookup returns CDR1 SGHNT and CDR2 YYREEE (reference sequence).